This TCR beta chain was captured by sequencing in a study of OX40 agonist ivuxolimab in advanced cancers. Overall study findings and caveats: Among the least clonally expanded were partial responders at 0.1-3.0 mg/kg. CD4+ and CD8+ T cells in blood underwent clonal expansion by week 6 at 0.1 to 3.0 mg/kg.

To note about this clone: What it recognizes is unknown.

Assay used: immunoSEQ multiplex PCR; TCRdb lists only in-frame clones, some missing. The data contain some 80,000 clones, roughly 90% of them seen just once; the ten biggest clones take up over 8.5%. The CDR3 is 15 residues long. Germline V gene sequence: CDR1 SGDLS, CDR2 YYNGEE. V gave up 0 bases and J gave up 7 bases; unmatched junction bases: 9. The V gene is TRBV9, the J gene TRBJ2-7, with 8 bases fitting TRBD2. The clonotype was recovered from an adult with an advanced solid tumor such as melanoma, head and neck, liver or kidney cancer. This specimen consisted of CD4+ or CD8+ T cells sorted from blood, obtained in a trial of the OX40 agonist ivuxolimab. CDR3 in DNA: TGTGCCAGCAGCGTAGACTCGGGGGGGCTCCGAGAGCAGTACTTC. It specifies CASSVDSGGLREQYF.